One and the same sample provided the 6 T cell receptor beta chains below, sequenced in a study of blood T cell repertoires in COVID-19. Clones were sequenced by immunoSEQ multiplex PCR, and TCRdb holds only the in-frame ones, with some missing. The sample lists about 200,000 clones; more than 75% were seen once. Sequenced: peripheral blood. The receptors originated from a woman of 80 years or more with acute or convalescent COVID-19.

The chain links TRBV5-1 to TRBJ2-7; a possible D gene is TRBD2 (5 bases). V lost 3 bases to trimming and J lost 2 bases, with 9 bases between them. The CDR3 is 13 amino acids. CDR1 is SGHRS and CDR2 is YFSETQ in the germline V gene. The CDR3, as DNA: TGCGCCAGCAGCTATGACGGGACCTACGAGCAGTACTTC. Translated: CASSYDGTYEQYF.

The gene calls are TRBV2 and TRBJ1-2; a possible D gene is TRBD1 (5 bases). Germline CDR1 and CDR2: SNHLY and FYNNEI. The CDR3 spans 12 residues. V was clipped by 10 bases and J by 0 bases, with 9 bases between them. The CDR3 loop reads CATADTNYGYTF. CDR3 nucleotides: TGTGCCACTGCGGACACTAACTATGGCTACACCTTC.

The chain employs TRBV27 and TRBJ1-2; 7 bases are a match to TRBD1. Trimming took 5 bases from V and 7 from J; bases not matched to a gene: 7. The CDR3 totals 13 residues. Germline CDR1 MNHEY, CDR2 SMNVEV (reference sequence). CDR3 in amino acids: CASSPNTGVGYTF. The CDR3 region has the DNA TGTGCCAGCAGTCCCAATACAGGGGTTGGCTACACCTTC.

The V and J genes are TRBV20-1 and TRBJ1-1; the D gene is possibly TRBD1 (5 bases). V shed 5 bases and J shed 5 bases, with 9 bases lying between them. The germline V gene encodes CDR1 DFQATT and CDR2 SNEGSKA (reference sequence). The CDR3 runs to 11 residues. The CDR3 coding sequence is TGCAGTGCTGCAGGGAAGACTGAAGCTTTCTTT. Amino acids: CSAAGKTEAFF.

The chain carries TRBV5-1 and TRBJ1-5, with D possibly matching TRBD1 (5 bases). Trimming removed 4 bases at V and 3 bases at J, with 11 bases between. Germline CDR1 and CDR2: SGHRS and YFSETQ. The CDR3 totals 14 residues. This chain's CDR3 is CASSTGGVNQPQHF. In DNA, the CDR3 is TGCGCCAGCAGCACAGGCGGGGTCAATCAGCCCCAGCATTTT.

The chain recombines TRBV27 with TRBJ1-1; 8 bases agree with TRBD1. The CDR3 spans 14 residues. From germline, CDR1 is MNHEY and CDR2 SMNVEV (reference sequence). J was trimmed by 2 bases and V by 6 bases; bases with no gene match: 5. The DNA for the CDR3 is TGTGCCAGCAGCCGACAGGGGCAAAACACTGAAGCTTTCTTT. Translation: CASSRQGQNTEAFF.